This T cell receptor (beta chain) was obtained from a study of shared clonotypes between healthy human individuals. Study in general: Per-donor plates numbered three CD4 naive, three CD4 memory, two CD8 naive and one CD8 memory.

Libraries were prepared by immunoSEQ multiplex PCR; TCRdb keeps only in-frame clonotypes and omits some of them. Altogether approximately 2.4 million clones are present, under 97% being singletons, with the ten largest covering roughly 0.13%. Note on this clone: Its antigen is not identified.

The V and J ends lost 1 base and 1 base, in that order; junction bases with no gene match: 3. CDR1 is SEHNR, CDR2 FQNEAQ, per germline (reference sequence). This CDR3 spans 16 amino acids. Study observations and caveats: A few donors had around 5% of their naive CD4 clonotypes in common.

The chain carries TRBV7-9 and TRBJ2-1; 8 bases are a match to TRBD1. This TCR came from a man aged 18 to 35 in good health. Material: naive CD4+ T cells sorted from blood. Subset reported: CD45RA+ positively selected. This CDR3 reads CASSLVWDRSYNEQFF. The CDR3 nucleotides read TGTGCCAGCAGCTTAGTATGGGACAGGTCCTACAATGAGCAGTTCTTC. The full variable domain, in which reference TRBV7-9 and TRBJ2-1 provide the parts outside the CDR3, is DTGVSQNPRHKITKRGQNVTFRCDPISEHNRLYWYRQTLGQGPEFLTYFQNEAQLEKSRLLSDRFSAERPKGSFSTLEIQRTEQGDSAMYLCASSLVWDRSYNEQFFGPGTRLTVL.